The rows below give T cell receptor beta chains drawn from one sample of a study of T cells in Graves' hyperthyroidism and ophthalmopathy. One entry per CDR3 protein results from TCRdb running MiXCR on the multiplex PCR reads. Seen here are roughly 280,000 distinct CDR3 sequences, over 15% observed once, and the top ten hold roughly 53%. Sequencing was carried out using blood. The source is a woman aged 55-69 years with Graves' ophthalmopathy. Both conserved end residues are part of each CDR3. D genes are given only for firm matches. Expanded clones are given a class, and other clones once, few, many or no size at all.

v_call	clone_size	d_call	j_call	cdr3_aa	cdr3_nt
TRBV6-5	many	TRBD1	TRBJ1-2	CASSYMTGMGGYTF	TGTGCCAGCAGTTACATGACAGGGATGGGCGGCTACACCTTC
TRBV18	many	-	TRBJ2-3	CASSPHLGGDDTQYF	TGTGCCAGCTCACCCCATCTTGGAGGTGATGATACGCAGTATTTT
TRBV12-3/TRBV12-4	once	-	TRBJ1-3	CASRQGLSGNTIYF	TGTGCCAGCAGACAGGGACTTTCTGGAAACACCATATATTTT
TRBV28	many	TRBD2	TRBJ2-1	CASRGLAGVYNEQFF	TGTGCCAGCAGGGGACTAGCGGGAGTGTACAATGAGCAGTTCTTC
TRBV3-1	-	-	TRBJ2-7	CASSQEARVYEQYF	TGTGCCAGCAGCCAAGAGGCCAGGGTCTACGAGCAGTACTTC
TRBV7-2	many	-	TRBJ1-2	CASSLESRGYGYTF	TGTGCCAGCAGCTTAGAGTCGAGAGGCTATGGCTACACCTTC
TRBV7-2	few	-	TRBJ2-5	CASSPGYGETQYF	TGTGCCAGCAGCCCTGGGTATGGTGAGACCCAGTACTTC
TRBV20-1	many	TRBD1	TRBJ2-3	CGGGQGAADTQYF	TGCGGTGGTGGACAGGGAGCTGCAGATACGCAGTATTTT
TRBV6-1	few	TRBD2	TRBJ2-5	CASSDWLADQETQYF	TGTGCCAGCAGTGATTGGCTAGCGGACCAAGAGACCCAGTACTTC
TRBV5-1	few	-	TRBJ2-5	CASSSTGRSQETQYF	TGCGCCAGCAGCTCAACCGGACGGAGCCAAGAGACCCAGTACTTC
TRBV6-1	few	TRBD1	TRBJ1-4	CASMDRFATNEKLFF	TGTGCCAGCATGGACAGGTTTGCAACTAATGAAAAACTGTTTTTT
TRBV30	many	TRBD2	TRBJ2-5	CAWSVSGLVETQYF	TGTGCCTGGAGTGTATCGGGACTAGTAGAGACCCAGTACTTC
TRBV4-2	many	TRBD1	TRBJ2-5	CASSRDRGGETQYF	TGTGCCAGCAGCCGGGACAGGGGAGGAGAGACCCAGTACTTC